The T cell receptor (beta chain) described here comes from a study of blood T cell repertoires in COVID-19. Study background: Samples taken during acute and convalescent COVID-19 were collected in the United States, Italy and Spain. In each case, the material was cDNA or gDNA derived from T cells, B-cell-depleted T cells, or PBMCs.

Germline values: CDR1 MNHEY, CDR2 SVGEGT. Trimming stripped 2 bases from V and 4 bases from J, with 6 bases between. The CDR3 is 13 amino acids. Per the original methods: Amplifying reference gene primers gave estimates of nucleated cell counts. TCRdb's table, derived via immunoSEQ multiplex PCR, lists solely in-frame clones and lacks some. That table supplies the V and J calls and clone size; D and trimming were determined from the DNA. The sample lists around 50,000 clones, over 75% occurring once. This sequence joins TRBV6-2 or TRBV6-3 and TRBJ1-5; D is unclear. The sample comprised peripheral blood. The receptor's source is a man between 65 and 85 years old with acute or convalescent COVID-19. CDR3 sequence (DNA): TGTGCCAGCAGTTACAGGGAGAATCAGCCCCAGCATTTT. Translation: CASSYRENQPQHF.